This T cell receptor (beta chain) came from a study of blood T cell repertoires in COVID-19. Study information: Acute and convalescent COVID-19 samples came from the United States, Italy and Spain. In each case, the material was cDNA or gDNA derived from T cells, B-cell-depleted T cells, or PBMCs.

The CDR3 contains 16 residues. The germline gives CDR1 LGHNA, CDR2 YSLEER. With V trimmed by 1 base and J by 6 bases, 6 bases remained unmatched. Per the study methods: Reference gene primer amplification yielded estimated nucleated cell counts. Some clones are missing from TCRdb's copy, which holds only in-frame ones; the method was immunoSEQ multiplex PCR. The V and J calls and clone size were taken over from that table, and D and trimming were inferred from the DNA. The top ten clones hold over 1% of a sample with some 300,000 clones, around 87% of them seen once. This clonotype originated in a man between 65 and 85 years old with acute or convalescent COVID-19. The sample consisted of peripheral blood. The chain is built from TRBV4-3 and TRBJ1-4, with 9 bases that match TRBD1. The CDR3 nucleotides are TGCGCCAGCAGCCAAGGGAAGGACAGGGGACATGAAAAACTGTTTTTT. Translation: CASSQGKDRGHEKLFF.